This T cell receptor beta chain was sequenced in a study of T cells in Graves' hyperthyroidism and ophthalmopathy. TCR beta CDR3 regions were amplified from RNA transcripts. Initially, a first-round RT-PCR of the TCR CDR3 employed the HTBI primer set. TCRdb re-called the multiplex PCR reads through MiXCR, storing one row per CDR3 protein. The data show 450,000 to 650,000 distinct CDR3 sequences, with 15% to 20% seen just once and 15% to 20% held by the top ten. Ophthalmopathy patients all had a Clinical Activity Score of at least 3, a NOSPECS grade of at least 4 and disease under 3 months old. Broader study findings: A model built on 13 V-J features separated ophthalmopathy from stable hyperthyroidism.

This clonotype appeared many times. Its target is unknown. V dropped 2 bases and J dropped 7; count of bases not matched to a gene: 3. Germline V gives CDR1 MDHEN, CDR2 SYDVKM. There are 15 residues in the CDR3. Material: blood. The receptor was derived from a woman in her late teens or twenties with Graves' ophthalmopathy. The chain is built from TRBV28 and TRBJ2-1; TRBD2 aligns across 12 bases. The CDR3 DNA reads as TGTGCCAGCAGTTTACCTAGCGGGAGGGGTAATGAGCAGTTCTTC. Its translation: CASSLPSGRGNEQFF.